The rows below give T cell receptor beta chains drawn from one sample of a study of metastatic and nonmetastatic thyroid tumors. TCRdb redid the clone calls on the PCR reads using MiXCR. The data show tens of thousands of clones, with 16% seen just once and 3% to 4% held by the top ten. Input material: blood. Receptor source: a female donor with papillary thyroid cancer or a benign thyroid nodule (not recorded which). Some clones in this sample may be carry-over from other donors' samples. The CDR3 runs from the conserved cysteine through the conserved F or W. The D gene is left open where the match is weak. Clone size, where shown, is once, few, many, or a class for clones that have expanded.

j_call clone_size v_call d_call cdr3_nt cdr3_aa
TRBJ1-2 . TRBV30 . TGTGCCTGGTCTCTCACCCCGGGGAACAGTCGGTACACCTTC CAWSLTPGNSRYTF
TRBJ2-5 many TRBV5-5 . TGTGCCAGCAGCACCCTAGATCAAGAGACCCAGTACTTC CASSTLDQETQYF
TRBJ1-6 many TRBV20-1 . TGCAGTGCTAGAGAGGATAGGGGGTATAATTCACCCCTCCACTTT CSAREDRGYNSPLHF
TRBJ2-7 many TRBV20-1 . TGCAGTGCTGCAAGGGCAGGGGCCTACGAGCAGTACTTC CSAARAGAYEQYF
TRBJ2-1 many TRBV6-1 . TGTGCCAGCAGGACAACTAGCAATGAGCAGTTCTTC CASRTTSNEQFF
TRBJ1-2 many TRBV7-9 . TGTGCCAGCATCCCCGAGGGAACCTATGGCTACACCTTC CASIPEGTYGYTF
TRBJ2-4 many TRBV7-2 . TGTGCCAGCAGCTCGAATAGAGGTGGCGGAAGGAACATTCAGTACTTC CASSSNRGGGRNIQYF
TRBJ2-7 many TRBV7-2 TRBD1 TGTGCCAGCAGCTCGACAGGGGTCGAGCAGTACTTC CASSSTGVEQYF
TRBJ1-5 many TRBV2 . TGTGCCAGCAGTGAAGTATCGGGGCTTCATCAGCCCCAGCATTTT CASSEVSGLHQPQHF
TRBJ1-1 . TRBV6-1 TRBD1 TGTGCCAGCAGCCCTCTGCCGGGACAGTGGACTGAAGCTTTCTTT CASSPLPGQWTEAFF
TRBJ1-6 many TRBV20-1 TRBD1 TGCAGTGCTAGCCCCGGGACAGATAATTCACCCCTCCACTTT CSASPGTDNSPLHF
TRBJ2-3 . TRBV6-1 . TGCGCCAGCAGTGAAGGGGCAGATACGCAGTATTTT CASSEGADTQYF
TRBJ2-1 many TRBV9 TRBD2 TGTGCCAGCAGCCTCGGACTAGCGGTATACAATGAGCAGTTCTTC CASSLGLAVYNEQFF
TRBJ1-4 many TRBV2 TRBD1 TGTGCCAGCAGGGGCTACAGGGGTATTACTGAAAAACTGTTTTTT CASRGYRGITEKLFF
TRBJ1-5 many TRBV4-1 . TGCGCCAGCAGCCAAGAAGGAGTGCAGCCCCAGCATTTT CASSQEGVQPQHF
TRBJ2-1 many TRBV28 TRBD2 TGTGCCAGCAGTTTTCGGGAGGCCTTTATCTATGAGCAGTTCTTC CASSFREAFIYEQFF
TRBJ1-4 many TRBV20-1 . TGCAGTGCTACGGGACGGCTTAATGAAAAACTGTTTTTT CSATGRLNEKLFF
TRBJ2-6 many TRBV5-1 TRBD2 TGCGCCAGCACGCTCAAACCTATAGCGGGAGGTACCTCTGGGGCCAACGTCCTGACTTTC CASTLKPIAGGTSGANVLTF
TRBJ2-6 many TRBV30 TRBD1 TGTGCCTGGTACACAGGGGAAGCGGCCAACGTCCTGACTTTC CAWYTGEAANVLTF
TRBJ2-1 many TRBV6-1 TRBD2 TGTGCCAGCAGTGATATCCCTAGCGGGAGCAATGAGCAGTTCTTC CASSDIPSGSNEQFF
TRBJ1-2 many TRBV5-1 . TGCGCCAGCAGCAAGGACGGACCTTATGGCTACACCTTC CASSKDGPYGYTF
TRBJ2-1 many TRBV20-1 TRBD2 TGCAGTGCTAGAGATCTCCGGACTAGCGGGGATTCTGGTGAGCAGTTCTTC CSARDLRTSGDSGEQFF
TRBJ2-5 many TRBV5-8 . TGTGCCAGCAGCTTGGGCCAGCGAAGAAAAGAGACCCAGTACTTC CASSLGQRRKETQYF
TRBJ2-1 many TRBV2 . TGTGCCAGCAGTGAGAAGTACCCACCTCGGGGCAATGAGCAGTTCTTC CASSEKYPPRGNEQFF
TRBJ2-5 many TRBV12-3/TRBV12-4 . TGTGCCAGCAGGGGGACTTACCAAGAGACCCAGTACTTC CASRGTYQETQYF
TRBJ1-2 few TRBV6-9 . TGTGCCAGCAGTTTCAGGAGTTATGGCTACACCTTC CASSFRSYGYTF
TRBJ2-5 many TRBV20-1 TRBD2 TGCAGTGCTATCCGCGGAGCGGGAGGGCCTGAGACCCAGTACTTC CSAIRGAGGPETQYF
TRBJ2-3 many TRBV5-8 . TGTGCCAGCAGTTCTGGGCGGATTAGCACAGATACGCAGTATTTT CASSSGRISTDTQYF
TRBJ2-7 . TRBV20-1 TRBD1 TGCAGTGCTCCCCCCGGGACAGGGGTCTACGAGCAGTACTTC CSAPPGTGVYEQYF
TRBJ1-5 . TRBV18 TRBD1 TGTGCCGTCTCAGCCAGACAGGGAAGCAATCAGCCCCAGCATTTT CAVSARQGSNQPQHF
TRBJ1-4 many TRBV20-1 TRBD1 TGCAGTGCTACCAGACAGGGAACTAATGAAAAACTGTTTTTT CSATRQGTNEKLFF
TRBJ2-1 many TRBV19 . TGTGCCAGTAGCGGATTCTCCTTCTACAATGAGCAGTTCTTC CASSGFSFYNEQFF
TRBJ1-5 . TRBV19 TRBD1 TGTGCCAGTAGTCTCGGCCGGGACAGGGAGAATCAGCCCCAGCATTTT CASSLGRDRENQPQHF
TRBJ2-7 many TRBV2 TRBD2 TGTGCCAGCAGTGAAAGGTCTGGACTAGCGGCTCCCTACGAGCAGTACTTC CASSERSGLAAPYEQYF
TRBJ2-3 . TRBV5-1 . TGCGCCAGCAGCGATGACTCTAGCACAGATACGCAGTATTTT CASSDDSSTDTQYF
TRBJ2-1 . TRBV20-1 TRBD2 TGCAGTGCACAGCGGGAGGGCCAGAATGAGCAGTTCTTC CSAQREGQNEQFF
TRBJ2-1 many TRBV15 TRBD1 TGTGCCACCAGCCCAATACCGGGACAGCTCTACAATGAGCAGTTCTTC CATSPIPGQLYNEQFF
TRBJ2-7 . TRBV30 TRBD2 TGTGCCTGGGCACAGCTAGCGGGAGCTCGGGGGCAGTACTTC CAWAQLAGARGQYF
TRBJ2-2 many TRBV6-1 TRBD2 TGTGCCAGCAGTGAAACTAGCGGGAGCACCGGGGAGCTGTTTTTT CASSETSGSTGELFF
TRBJ2-2 many TRBV2 . TGTGCCTCCAAGCAGGCTGCGAACACCGGGGAGCTGTTTTTT CASKQAANTGELFF
TRBJ2-7 many TRBV30 . TGTGCCTGGAGTGTAATGGGTGGCGAGTCCTACGAGCAGTACTTC CAWSVMGGESYEQYF
TRBJ2-5 many TRBV5-1 TRBD2 TGCGCCAGCAGCTCCGTGGGCCGGGAGCGGGGGGAGACCCAGTACTTC CASSSVGRERGETQYF
TRBJ2-1 . TRBV5-1 . TGCGCCAGCAGGATCGGACCCGCGGGGATCAATGAGCAGTTCTTC CASRIGPAGINEQFF
TRBJ2-5 many TRBV12-3/TRBV12-4 . TGTGCCAGCAGTTTACACGGCGGACAAGAGACCCAGTACTTC CASSLHGGQETQYF
TRBJ2-7 many TRBV29-1 TRBD1 TGCAGCGTCGCCCTGGGGACAGGGCCCTACGAGCAGTACTTC CSVALGTGPYEQYF
TRBJ1-1 many TRBV20-1 TRBD1 TGCAGTGCTATCCGGGACAGTAAAGGCACTGAAGCTTTCTTT CSAIRDSKGTEAFF
TRBJ2-4 many TRBV12-3/TRBV12-4 . TGTGCCAGCAGTTTGGGCAGGGAATTCATTCAGTACTTC CASSLGREFIQYF
TRBJ2-1 once TRBV7-3 TRBD2 TGTGCCAGCAGCCCCGGGAGGGCCTCTTACAATGAGCAGTTCTTC CASSPGRASYNEQFF
TRBJ1-4 many TRBV10-2 . TGCGCCAGCAGTGGGGGGGGCCATGAAGCTAATGAAAAACTGTTTTTT CASSGGGHEANEKLFF
TRBJ1-2 many TRBV18 TRBD1 TGTGCCAGCTCACTACGGACAGGGGTGAATGGCTACACCTTC CASSLRTGVNGYTF
TRBJ1-5 many TRBV20-1 TRBD1 TGCAGTGCTAGAGAAAAGATAGGGTGGGACAGCGTCTTTAGCAATCAGCCCCAGCATTTT CSAREKIGWDSVFSNQPQHF
TRBJ1-5 many TRBV15 . TGTGCCACCAGCGGGGGGGAGAATCAGCCCCAGCATTTT CATSGGENQPQHF